The T cell receptor beta chain described here comes from a study of blood T cell repertoires in COVID-19. Germline CDR1 and CDR2: SGHTA and FQGNSA. V was pared by 5 bases and J by 4 bases, with 6 bases of the junction left unmatched. The CDR3 loop spans 15 amino acids. Using immunoSEQ multiplex PCR, the repertoire was profiled, and TCRdb retains in-frame clones only, with some absent. The data contain fewer than 150,000 clones, approximately 85% of them singletons. The sequencing sample was made of peripheral blood. This chain uses TRBV7-2 with TRBJ1-4, with 8 bases fitting TRBD1. This clonotype was obtained from a human donor in a cohort sampled during active COVID-19. CDR3 in amino acids: CASSPDRGGNEKLFF. The CDR3 nucleotides are TGTGCCAGCAGCCCAGACAGGGGTGGTAATGAAAAACTGTTTTTT.